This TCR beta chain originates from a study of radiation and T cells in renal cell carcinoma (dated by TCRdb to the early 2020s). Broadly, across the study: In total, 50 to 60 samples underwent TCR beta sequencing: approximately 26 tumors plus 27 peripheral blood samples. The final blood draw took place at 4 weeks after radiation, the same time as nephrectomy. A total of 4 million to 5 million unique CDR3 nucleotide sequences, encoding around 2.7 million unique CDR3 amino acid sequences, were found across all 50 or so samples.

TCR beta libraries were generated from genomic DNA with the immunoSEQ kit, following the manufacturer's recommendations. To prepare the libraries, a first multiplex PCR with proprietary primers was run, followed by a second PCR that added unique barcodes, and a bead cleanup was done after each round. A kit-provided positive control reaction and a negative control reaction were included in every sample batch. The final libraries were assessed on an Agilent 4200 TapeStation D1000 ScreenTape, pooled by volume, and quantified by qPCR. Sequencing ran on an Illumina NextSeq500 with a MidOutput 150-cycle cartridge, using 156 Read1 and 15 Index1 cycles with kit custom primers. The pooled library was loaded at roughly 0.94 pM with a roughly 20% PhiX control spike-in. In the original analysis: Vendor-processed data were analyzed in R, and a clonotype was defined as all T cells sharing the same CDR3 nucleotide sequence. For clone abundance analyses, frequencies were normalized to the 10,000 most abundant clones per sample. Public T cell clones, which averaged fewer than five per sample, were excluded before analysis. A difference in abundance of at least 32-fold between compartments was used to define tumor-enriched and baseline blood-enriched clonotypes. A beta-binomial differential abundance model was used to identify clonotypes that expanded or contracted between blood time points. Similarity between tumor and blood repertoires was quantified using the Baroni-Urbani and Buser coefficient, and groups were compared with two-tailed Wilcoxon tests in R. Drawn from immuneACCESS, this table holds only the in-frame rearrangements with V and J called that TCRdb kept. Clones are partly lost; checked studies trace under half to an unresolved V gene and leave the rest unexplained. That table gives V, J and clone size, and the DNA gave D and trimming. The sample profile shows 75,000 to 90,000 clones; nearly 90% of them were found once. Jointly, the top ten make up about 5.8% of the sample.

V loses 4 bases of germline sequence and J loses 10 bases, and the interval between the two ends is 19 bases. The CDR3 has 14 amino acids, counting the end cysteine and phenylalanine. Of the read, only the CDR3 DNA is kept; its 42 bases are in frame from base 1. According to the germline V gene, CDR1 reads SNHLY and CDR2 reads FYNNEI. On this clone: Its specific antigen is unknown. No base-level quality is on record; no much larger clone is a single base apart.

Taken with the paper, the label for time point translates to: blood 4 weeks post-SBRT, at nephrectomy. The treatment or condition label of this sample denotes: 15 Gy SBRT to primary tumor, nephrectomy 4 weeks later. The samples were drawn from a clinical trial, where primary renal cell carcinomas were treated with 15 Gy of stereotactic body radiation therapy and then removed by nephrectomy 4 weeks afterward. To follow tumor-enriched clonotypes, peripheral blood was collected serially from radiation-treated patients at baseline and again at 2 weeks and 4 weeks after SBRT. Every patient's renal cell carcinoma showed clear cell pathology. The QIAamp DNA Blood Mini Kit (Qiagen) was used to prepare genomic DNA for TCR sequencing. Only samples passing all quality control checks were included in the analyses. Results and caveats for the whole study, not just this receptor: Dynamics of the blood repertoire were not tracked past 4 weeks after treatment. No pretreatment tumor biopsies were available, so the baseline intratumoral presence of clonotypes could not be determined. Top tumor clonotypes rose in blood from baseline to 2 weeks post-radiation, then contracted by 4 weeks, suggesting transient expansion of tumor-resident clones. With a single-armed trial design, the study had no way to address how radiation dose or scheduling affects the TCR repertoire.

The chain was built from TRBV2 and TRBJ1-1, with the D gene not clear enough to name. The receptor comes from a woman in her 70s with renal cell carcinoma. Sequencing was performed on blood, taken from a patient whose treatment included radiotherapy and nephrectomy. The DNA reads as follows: TGTGCCAGCAGTGTAAATTTAGGGATAGGTCCAGCTTTCTTT. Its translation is CASSVNLGIGPAFF.